This is a list of T cell receptor beta chains from one sample in a study of CD8+ T cells in alopecia areata. TCRdb keeps only in-frame clones here, not all; method: immunoSEQ multiplex PCR. In the table there are about 180,000 clones, about three fifths of which are singletons. Sequencing was performed on CD4+ T cells sorted from blood, taken at approximately week 60, from a patient treated with tofacitinib. The receptor set was obtained from a human donor with alopecia areata. Each CDR3 is given with its conserved first and last residue. A D gene is named only where the DNA matches it firmly. Clone size, where shown, is once, few, many, or a class for clones that have expanded.

- | TRBJ1-2 | TRBV30 | - | CAWSVQRDDGYTF | TGTGCCTGGAGTGTACAACGGGATGACGGCTACACCTTC
- | TRBJ2-7 | TRBV6-1 | TRBD1 | CASSQATGTGKIEQYF | TGTGCCAGCAGTCAAGCTACCGGGACAGGGAAGATCGAGCAGTACTTC
- | TRBJ1-1 | TRBV5-1 | - | CASSPRQGGTEAFF | TGCGCCAGCAGCCCCCGCCAGGGTGGCACTGAAGCTTTCTTT
- | TRBJ2-2 | TRBV19 | - | CASTLGPSTGELFF | TGTGCCAGTACTCTGGGACCAAGTACCGGGGAGCTGTTTTTT
few | TRBJ1-2 | TRBV29-1 | TRBD1 | CSVQQGNYGYTF | TGCAGCGTGCAACAGGGGAACTATGGCTACACCTTC
- | TRBJ1-2 | TRBV30 | - | CAWSWAGVREGYTF | TGTGCCTGGAGTTGGGCCGGGGTAAGGGAAGGCTACACCTTC
- | TRBJ2-7 | TRBV27 | TRBD1 | CASSLGRGPTYEQYF | TGTGCCAGCAGTTTGGGCAGGGGGCCGACCTACGAGCAGTACTTC
- | TRBJ2-7 | TRBV30 | - | CALKGPSYEQYF | TGTGCCTTGAAAGGGCCGAGCTACGAGCAGTACTTC
- | TRBJ1-1 | TRBV7-8 | - | CASSHNREAEAFF | TGTGCCAGCAGCCATAACAGGGAGGCTGAAGCTTTCTTT
few | TRBJ2-1 | TRBV30 | - | CAWEEGSGSNEQFF | TGTGCCTGGGAGGAGGGGAGCGGGTCTAATGAGCAGTTCTTC
once | TRBJ2-1 | TRBV7-9 | - | CASSLNHQARGQFF | TGTGCCAGCAGCTTAAACCACCAGGCCAGAGGGCAGTTCTTC
few | TRBJ2-6 | TRBV5-1 | TRBD1 | CASSLDRGRASSGANVLTF | TGCGCCAGCAGCTTGGACAGGGGGCGGGCGTCGTCTGGGGCCAACGTCCTGACTTTC
- | TRBJ1-2 | TRBV11-2 | - | CASSLAGEQFGYTF | TGTGCCAGCAGCTTAGCAGGGGAGCAGTTTGGCTACACCTTC
few | TRBJ2-7 | TRBV5-1 | - | CASSLGSDEQYF | TGCGCCAGCAGCTTGGGCAGCGACGAGCAGTACTTC
- | TRBJ1-2 | TRBV19 | - | CASSWAGRIYGYTF | TGTGCCAGTAGCTGGGCGGGACGGATCTATGGCTACACCTTC